This TCR beta chain was recovered during a study of CD8 T cells in ankylosing spondylitis. TCRdb called the 5' RACE reads again in MiXCR, with one record for every CDR3 protein. Here the sample spans some 200,000 distinct CDR3 sequences, roughly 18% being singletons. The sample holds a few counts of this clonotype. V was pared by 8 bases and J by 4 bases, with 9 bases of the junction left unmatched. Germline V gives CDR1 SSHAT, CDR2 FNYEAQ (reference sequence). CDR3 length: 15 amino acids. The specimen sequenced was blood, either unsorted or a sorted T cell fraction (not recorded which). The TCR sequence derives from a male donor aged 10 to 35 with ankylosing spondylitis or in good health (not recorded which). The gene calls are TRBV7-7 and TRBJ2-2, with 8 bases that match TRBD2. The chain's CDR3 is CASSLVAGSTGELFF. In DNA form, the CDR3 reads TGTGCCAGCTCTCTGGTAGCGGGGTCCACCGGGGAGCTGTTTTTT.